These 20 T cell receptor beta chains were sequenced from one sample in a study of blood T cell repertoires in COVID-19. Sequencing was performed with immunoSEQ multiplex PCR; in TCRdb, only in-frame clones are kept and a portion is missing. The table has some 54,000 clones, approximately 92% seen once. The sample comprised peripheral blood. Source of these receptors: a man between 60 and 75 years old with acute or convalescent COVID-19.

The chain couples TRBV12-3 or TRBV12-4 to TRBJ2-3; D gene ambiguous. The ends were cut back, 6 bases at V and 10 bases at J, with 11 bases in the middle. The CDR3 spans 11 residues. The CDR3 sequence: CASRLYEAQYF. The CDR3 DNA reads TGTGCCAGCAGACTGTATGAGGCGCAGTATTTT.

The CDR3 spells CASSLGTSAGNEQFF. The CDR3 bases are TGTGCCAGCAGCCTAGGGACTAGCGCGGGCAATGAGCAGTTCTTC. This chain joins TRBV9 and TRBJ2-1; 10 bases are a match to TRBD2. The CDR3 covers 15 residues. Germline V gene lookup returns CDR1 SGDLS and CDR2 YYNGEE. J gave up 6 bases and V 4 bases, and 7 bases lay outside the gene matches.

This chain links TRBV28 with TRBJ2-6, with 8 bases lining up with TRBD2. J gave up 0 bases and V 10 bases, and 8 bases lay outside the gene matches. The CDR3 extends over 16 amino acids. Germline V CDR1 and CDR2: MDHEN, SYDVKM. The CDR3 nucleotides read TGTGCCACCGCCCGGGCGGGAGGCTCTGGGGCCAACGTCCTGACTTTC. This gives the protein CATARAGGSGANVLTF.

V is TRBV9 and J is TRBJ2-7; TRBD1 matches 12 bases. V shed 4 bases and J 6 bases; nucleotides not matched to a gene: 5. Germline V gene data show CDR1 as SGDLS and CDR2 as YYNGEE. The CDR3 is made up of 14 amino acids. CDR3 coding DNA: TGTGCCAGCAGCCCTCGGGACAGGGGGCGCGAGCAGTACTTC. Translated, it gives CASSPRDRGREQYF.

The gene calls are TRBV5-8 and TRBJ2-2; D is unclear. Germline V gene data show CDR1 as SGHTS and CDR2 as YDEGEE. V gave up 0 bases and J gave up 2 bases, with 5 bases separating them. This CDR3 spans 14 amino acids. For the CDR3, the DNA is TGTGCCAGCAGCTTGGTTAGAAACACCGGGGAGCTGTTTTTT. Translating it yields CASSLVRNTGELFF.

The CDR3 is CASSAPGEVAGNTIYF. CDR3 bases: TGTGCCAGTAGTGCGCCCGGAGAGGTCGCTGGAAACACCATATATTTT. The V and J genes are TRBV19 and TRBJ1-3; D is uncertain. The V gene lost 5 bases and the J gene lost 2 bases, with 16 bases spanning the gap. Germline V gene lookup returns CDR1 LNHDA and CDR2 SQIVND (reference sequence). The length of the CDR3 is 16 residues. Full variable domain (rest looked up from reference TRBV19 and TRBJ1-3): DGGITQSPKYLFRKEGQNVTLSCEQNLNHDAMYWYRQDPGQGLRLIYYSQIVNDFQKGDIAEGYSVSREKKESFPLTVTSAQKNPTAFYLCASSAPGEVAGNTIYFGEGSWLTVV.

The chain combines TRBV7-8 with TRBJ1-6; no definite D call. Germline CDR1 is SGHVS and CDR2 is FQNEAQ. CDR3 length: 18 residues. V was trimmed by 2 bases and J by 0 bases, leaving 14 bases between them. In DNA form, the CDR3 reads TGTGCCAGCAGCTTATTGGCCAGGCAAAGCTCCTATAATTCACCCCTCCACTTT. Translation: CASSLLARQSSYNSPLHF.

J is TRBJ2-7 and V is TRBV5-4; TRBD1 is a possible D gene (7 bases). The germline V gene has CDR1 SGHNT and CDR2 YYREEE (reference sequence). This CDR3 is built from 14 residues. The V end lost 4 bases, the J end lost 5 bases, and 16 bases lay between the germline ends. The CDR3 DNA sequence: TGTGCCAGCAGCGGAGGGACAGTACCAGACGAGCAGTACTTC. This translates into CASSGGTVPDEQYF.

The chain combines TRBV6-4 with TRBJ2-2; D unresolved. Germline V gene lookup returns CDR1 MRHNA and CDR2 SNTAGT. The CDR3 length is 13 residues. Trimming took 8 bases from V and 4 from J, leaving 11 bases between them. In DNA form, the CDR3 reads TGTGCCAGCTCGTTGCGGAGCACCGGGGAGCTGTTTTTT. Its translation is CASSLRSTGELFF.

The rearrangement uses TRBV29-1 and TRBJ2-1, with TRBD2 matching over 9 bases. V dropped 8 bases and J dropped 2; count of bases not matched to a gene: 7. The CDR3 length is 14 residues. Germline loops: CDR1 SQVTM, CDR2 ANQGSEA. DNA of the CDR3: TGCAGCTCAAGACTAGCGGAGGCCTACAATGAGCAGTTCTTC. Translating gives CSSRLAEAYNEQFF.

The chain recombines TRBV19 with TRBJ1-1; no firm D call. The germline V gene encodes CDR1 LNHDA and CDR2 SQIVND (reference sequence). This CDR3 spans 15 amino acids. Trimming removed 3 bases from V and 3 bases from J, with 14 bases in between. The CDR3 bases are TGTGCCAGTAGTATGGTGGCGGGATGGGACACTGAAGCTTTCTTT. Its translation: CASSMVAGWDTEAFF.

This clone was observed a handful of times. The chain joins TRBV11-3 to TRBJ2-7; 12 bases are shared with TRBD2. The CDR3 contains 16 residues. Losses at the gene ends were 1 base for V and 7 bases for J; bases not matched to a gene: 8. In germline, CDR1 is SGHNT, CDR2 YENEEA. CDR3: CASSLGPSGRGGEQYF. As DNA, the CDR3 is TGTGCCAGCAGCTTAGGTCCTAGCGGGAGGGGAGGGGAGCAGTACTTC.

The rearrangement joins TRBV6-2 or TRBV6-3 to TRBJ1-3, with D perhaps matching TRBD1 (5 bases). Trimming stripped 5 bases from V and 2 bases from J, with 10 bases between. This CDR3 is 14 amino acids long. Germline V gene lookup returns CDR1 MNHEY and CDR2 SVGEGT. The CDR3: CASSTGSPGNTIYF. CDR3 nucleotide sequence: TGTGCCAGCAGTACAGGCAGCCCTGGAAACACCATATATTTT.

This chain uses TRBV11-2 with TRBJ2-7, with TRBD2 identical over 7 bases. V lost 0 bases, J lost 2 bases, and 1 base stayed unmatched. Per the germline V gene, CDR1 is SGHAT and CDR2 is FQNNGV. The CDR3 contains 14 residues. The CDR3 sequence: CASSLDSGTYEQYF. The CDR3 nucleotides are TGTGCCAGCAGCTTAGACAGCGGGACCTACGAGCAGTACTTC.

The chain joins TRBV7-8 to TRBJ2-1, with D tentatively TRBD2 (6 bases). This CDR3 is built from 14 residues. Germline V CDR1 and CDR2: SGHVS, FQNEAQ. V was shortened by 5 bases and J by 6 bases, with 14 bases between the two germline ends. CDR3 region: CASSRRLVPNEQFF. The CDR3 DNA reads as TGTGCCAGCAGCCGACGACTAGTCCCCAATGAGCAGTTCTTC.

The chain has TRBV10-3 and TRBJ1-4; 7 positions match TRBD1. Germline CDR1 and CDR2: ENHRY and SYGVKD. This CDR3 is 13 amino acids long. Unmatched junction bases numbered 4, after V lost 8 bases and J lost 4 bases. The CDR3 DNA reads TGTGCCATCGGGACAGCTGATAATGAAAAACTGTTTTTT. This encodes CAIGTADNEKLFF.

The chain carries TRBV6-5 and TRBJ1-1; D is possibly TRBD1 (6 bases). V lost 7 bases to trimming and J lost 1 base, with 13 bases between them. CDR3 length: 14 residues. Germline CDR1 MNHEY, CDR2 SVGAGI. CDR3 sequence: CASINRVGNTEAFF. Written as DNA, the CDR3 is TGTGCCAGCATCAACAGGGTTGGGAACACTGAAGCTTTCTTT.

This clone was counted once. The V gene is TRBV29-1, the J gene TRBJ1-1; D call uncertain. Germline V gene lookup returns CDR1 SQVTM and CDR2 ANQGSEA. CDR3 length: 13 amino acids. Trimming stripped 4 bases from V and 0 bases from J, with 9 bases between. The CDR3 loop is CSVVGEMNTEAFF. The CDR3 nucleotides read TGCAGCGTTGTCGGGGAAATGAACACTGAAGCTTTCTTT.

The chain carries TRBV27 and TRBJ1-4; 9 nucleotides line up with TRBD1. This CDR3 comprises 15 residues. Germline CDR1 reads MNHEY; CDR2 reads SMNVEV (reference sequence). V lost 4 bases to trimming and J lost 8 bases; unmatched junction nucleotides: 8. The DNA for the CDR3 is TGTGCCAGCAGTTCTCCCGGGACAGGGAGGGAAAAACTGTTTTTT. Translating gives CASSSPGTGREKLFF. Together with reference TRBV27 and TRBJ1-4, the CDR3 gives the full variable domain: EAQVTQNPRYLITVTGKKLTVTCSQNMNHEYMSWYRQDPGLGLRQIYYSMNVEVTDKGDVPEGYKVSRKEKRNFPLILESPSPNQTSLYFCASSSPGTGREKLFFGSGTQLSVL.

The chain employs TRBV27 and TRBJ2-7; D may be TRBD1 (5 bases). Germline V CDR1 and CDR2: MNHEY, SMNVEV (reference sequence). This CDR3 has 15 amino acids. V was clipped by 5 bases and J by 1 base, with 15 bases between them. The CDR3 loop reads CASSRGRVLSYEQYF. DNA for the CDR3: TGTGCCAGCAGTAGGGGCAGGGTGTTGTCCTACGAGCAGTACTTC.